This record looks at one T cell receptor beta chain sequence and its context. The sample belongs to a study of T cells expressing NK-cell markers. Whole-study context: Out of eight donors sequenced, seven tested HCMV-seropositive and the remaining one seronegative.

For each CDR3 protein, TCRdb gives one entry from its re-call of the 5' RACE reads, without DNA. The table lists fewer than 550,000 distinct CDR3 sequences. The CDR3 is made up of 13 amino acids. Germline V CDR1 and CDR2: SGHTA, FQGTGA. Sequencing was carried out using blood T cells: a sorted CD56 or NKG2C T cell subset, CD4+ or CD8+ T cells, or bulk PBMC T cells (not recorded which). This chain uses TRBV7-3 with TRBJ2-3. This TCR was recovered from a woman aged 50 to 65 in good health. This chain's CDR3 is CASSLKPTDTQYF.